The 18 T cell receptor beta chains below were found in one sample sequenced in a study of PD-1 blockade in classical Hodgkin lymphoma. TCRdb's copy holds only in-frame clones and misses some; the assay was immunoSEQ multiplex PCR. The table shows 25,000 to 35,000 clones, with 85% occurring only once. All the patients suffered relapse after autologous stem cell transplantation, and brentuximab vedotin exposure differed. With magnetic negative selection, CD4+ T cells were purified from PBMCs that had been thawed. Specimen: CD4+ T cells from blood, collected at baseline. The receptors were sampled from a human donor with classical Hodgkin lymphoma.

The chain carries TRBV15 and TRBJ1-1, with 7 bases that match TRBD1. The germline CDR1 and CDR2 sequences are LNHNV and YYDKDF (reference sequence). This CDR3 has 14 residues. V shed 8 bases and J 2 bases; nucleotides not matched to a gene: 8. The CDR3 DNA reads TGTGCCACCGCAACTCACAGGGGAAACACTGAAGCTTTCTTT. It encodes CATATHRGNTEAFF.

The rearrangement links TRBV7-6 to TRBJ2-5; the D is unclear. From germline, CDR1 is SGHVS and CDR2 FNYEAQ. The CDR3 has 21 amino acids. V was shortened by 0 bases and J by 7 bases, with 33 bases between the two germline ends. Here the CDR3 DNA reads TGTGCCAGCAGCTTAGCGTCTCGAGAGTTGGTCGGCAAACGTCAACTCGTGACCCAGTACTTC. Amino acids: CASSLASRELVGKRQLVTQYF.

This clone has just a few counts. The V and J genes are TRBV19 and TRBJ1-2; TRBD1 agrees at 12 bases. The CDR3 consists of 16 residues. The V gene's germline CDR1 is LNHDA and CDR2 SQIVND (reference sequence). With V trimmed by 4 bases and J by 8 bases, 11 bases remained unmatched. The CDR3 DNA is TGTGCCAGTAGTACCTCCGGGACAGGGGGCGCAAGGGGCTACACCTTC. It specifies CASSTSGTGGARGYTF. The variable domain in full, with the rest retrieved from reference TRBV19 and TRBJ1-2, is DGGITQSPKYLFRKEGQNVTLSCEQNLNHDAMYWYRQDPGQGLRLIYYSQIVNDFQKGDIAEGYSVSREKKESFPLTVTSAQKNPTAFYLCASSTSGTGGARGYTFGSGTRLTVV.

This chain connects TRBV6-1 to TRBJ1-4; no firm D call. V lost 4 bases and J lost 8, with 14 bases in between. The CDR3 is 14 amino acids. CDR1 is MNHNS, CDR2 SASEGT, per germline. CDR3 coding DNA: TGTGCCAGCAGTGGAGTCACGCCGGGAGAAAAACTGTTTTTT. It specifies CASSGVTPGEKLFF.

CDR3 in amino acids: CASRSRDREAAFF. The DNA for the CDR3 is TGTGCCAGCAGAAGCCGGGACAGGGAAGCTGCTTTCTTT. The chain couples TRBV6-5 to TRBJ1-1, with TRBD1 identical over 9 bases. Germline CDR1 and CDR2: MNHEY and SVGAGI. Unmatched junction bases numbered 10, after V lost 6 bases and J lost 11 bases. The CDR3 loop spans 13 amino acids.

V and J are TRBV11-3 and TRBJ2-5, with 8 bases lining up with TRBD2. V trimming: 5 bases; J trimming: 5 bases; junction bases outside the gene matches: 10. The CDR3 length is 15 residues. Germline V gene sequence: CDR1 SGHNT, CDR2 YENEEA. CDR3: CASSRSSGSGETQYF. The CDR3 DNA sequence: TGTGCCAGCAGCCGATCAAGCGGGAGTGGGGAGACCCAGTACTTC.

This sequence joins TRBV11-3 and TRBJ1-1, with TRBD1 identical over 9 bases. Germline CDR1 reads SGHNT; CDR2 reads YENEEA. The CDR3 loop spans 15 amino acids. V shed 0 bases, J shed 5 bases, and the junction held 4 bases outside the gene matches. CDR3 bases: TGTGCCAGCAGCTTAGATTCCGGGACAGGGACTGAAGCTTTCTTT. Translating it yields CASSLDSGTGTEAFF. The variable domain in full, completed from reference TRBV11-3 and TRBJ1-1, reads EAGVVQSPRYKIIEKKQPVAFWCNPISGHNTLYWYLQNLGQGPELLIRYENEEAVDDSQLPKDRFSAERLKGVDSTLKIQPAELGDSAVYLCASSLDSGTGTEAFFGQGTRLTVV.

The chain joins TRBV29-1 to TRBJ2-7, with a possible D match to TRBD1 (6 bases). The CDR3 length is 11 residues. V shed 5 bases and J shed 6 bases, with 11 bases lying between them. The V gene's germline CDR1 is SQVTM and CDR2 ANQGSEA. The CDR3 spells CSVRLGAEQYF. CDR3 DNA: TGCAGCGTTAGGTTGGGGGCCGAGCAGTACTTC.

The chain couples TRBV30 to TRBJ2-4, with a possible D match to TRBD2 (5 bases). Deletions cut 0 bases from V and 7 bases from J, with 7 bases between. The CDR3 has 12 residues. Germline V gene data show CDR1 as GTSNPN and CDR2 as SVGIG (reference sequence). The CDR3 here is CAWSVGANIQYF. DNA of the CDR3: TGTGCCTGGAGTGTGGGAGCTAACATTCAGTACTTC.

The J gene is TRBJ2-1, the V gene TRBV7-2, with TRBD2 identical over 8 bases. Germline CDR1 and CDR2: SGHTA and FQGNSA. V lost 5 bases to trimming and J lost 3 bases; unmatched junction nucleotides: 9. The CDR3 consists of 16 residues. CDR3 nucleotides: TGTGCCAGCAGCCCGAGTAGCGGGGACGTCTACAATGAGCAGTTCTTC. Its translation: CASSPSSGDVYNEQFF. Variable domain in full (rest from reference TRBV7-2 and TRBJ2-1): GAGVSQSPSNKVTEKGKDVELRCDPISGHTALYWYRQSLGQGLEFLIYFQGNSAPDKSGLPSDRFSAERTGGSVSTLTIQRTQQEDSAVYLCASSPSSGDVYNEQFFGPGTRLTVL.

This clone appeared a few times. The rearrangement joins TRBV19 to TRBJ1-2; 8 nucleotides agree with TRBD1. Germline loops: CDR1 LNHDA, CDR2 SQIVND (reference sequence). With 6 bases clipped from V and 5 bases from J, the junction kept 14 bases outside the gene matches. The CDR3 is 16 residues long. In DNA, the CDR3 is TGTGCCAGTAGGGCCATAAGGCAGGGGGCGGATTATGGCTACACCTTC. Its protein is CASRAIRQGADYGYTF.

The chain links TRBV7-2 to TRBJ2-3, with D perhaps matching TRBD2 (5 bases). Trimming shortened V by 1 base and J by 1 base, and 6 bases separated the two germline ends. Germline V CDR1 and CDR2: SGHTA, FQGNSA. The CDR3 contains 14 residues. Written as DNA, the CDR3 is TGTGCCAGCAGCTTAGGAGCGGGCACAGATACGCAGTATTTT. Translating it yields CASSLGAGTDTQYF. Combining the CDR3 with reference TRBV7-2 and TRBJ2-3 gives the whole variable domain GAGVSQSPSNKVTEKGKDVELRCDPISGHTALYWYRQSLGQGLEFLIYFQGNSAPDKSGLPSDRFSAERTGGSVSTLTIQRTQQEDSAVYLCASSLGAGTDTQYFGPGTRLTVL.

V gene TRBV4-3 combines with J gene TRBJ2-6, with D tentatively TRBD1 (6 bases). V was cut by 3 bases and J by 2 bases, with 14 bases left in between. This CDR3 has 17 amino acids. The germline V gene has CDR1 LGHNA and CDR2 YSLEER. CDR3 coding DNA: TGCGCCAGCAGCCAGAACAGGGTCTTGGCTGGGGCCAACGTCCTGACTTTC. This encodes CASSQNRVLAGANVLTF.

J is TRBJ2-1 and V is TRBV7-9; D call uncertain. Per germline, CDR1 SEHNR and CDR2 FQNEAQ (reference sequence). Between the trimmed V and J ends, which lost 3 bases and 5 bases, there was a span of 5 bases. The CDR3 sequence is 12 residues long. The DNA of the CDR3 is TGTGCCAGCAGCTTTCGGGACAATGAGCAGTTCTTC. Amino acid sequence: CASSFRDNEQFF.

This clone occurred once. The V call is TRBV7-2, the J call TRBJ1-4; D is uncertain. V was pared by 1 base and J by 6 bases, with 15 bases between. Looked up from germline, CDR1 is SGHTA and CDR2 is FQGNSA. The CDR3 contains 16 residues. CDR3 amino acids: CASSLGPSIRDEKLFF. The CDR3, as DNA: TGTGCCAGCAGCTTAGGGCCCTCCATTCGCGATGAAAAACTGTTTTTT.

V usage is TRBV7-8 and J usage is TRBJ2-3, with D possibly being TRBD1 (6 bases). This CDR3 has 16 amino acids. V was shortened by 3 bases and J by 1 base, with 14 bases between the two germline ends. The germline V gene has CDR1 SGHVS and CDR2 FQNEAQ. DNA of the CDR3: TGTGCCAGCAGCTTTTACAACAGGGCCCGCACAGATACGCAGTATTTT. This translates into CASSFYNRARTDTQYF.

The rearrangement links TRBV19 to TRBJ2-7, with a tentative D call TRBD1 (6 bases). Trimming left V 4 bases short and J 2 bases short, with 12 bases between. CDR1 LNHDA and CDR2 SQIVND come from the germline V gene (reference sequence). This CDR3 spans 14 amino acids. The CDR3 protein is CASSRTATTYEQYF. The DNA for the CDR3 is TGTGCCAGTAGTAGGACAGCGACTACCTACGAGCAGTACTTC.

The chain has TRBV7-6 and TRBJ1-1; D remains unclear. V was clipped by 1 base and J by 1 base, with 10 bases between them. The CDR3 runs to 15 residues. The V gene's germline CDR1 is SGHVS and CDR2 FNYEAQ. The CDR3 bases are TGTGCCAGCAGCTTAGTGCCGGGCGGGAACACTGAAGCTTTCTTT. It translates to CASSLVPGGNTEAFF. Drawing the rest from reference TRBV7-6 and TRBJ1-1, the complete variable domain is GAGVSQSPRYKVTKRGQDVALRCDPISGHVSLYWYRQALGQGPEFLTYFNYEAQQDKSGLPNDRFSAERPEGSISTLTIQRTEQRDSAMYRCASSLVPGGNTEAFFGQGTRLTVV.